This entry lists 20 T cell receptor beta chains sequenced from one sample in a study of T cell responses to AZD1222 COVID-19 vaccine. Profiling relied on immunoSEQ multiplex PCR, and the TCRdb table lists in-frame clones only, not all of them. This table has about 150,000 clones, around 90% appearing once. Sequencing was performed on peripheral blood, taken on day 0 of AZD1222 vaccination. The receptors originated from an adult in good health.

The rearrangement uses TRBV7-2 and TRBJ2-7; 8 bases match TRBD1. CDR3 size: 14 residues. V lost 5 bases to trimming and J lost 3 bases; unmatched junction nucleotides: 6. Looked up from germline, CDR1 is SGHTA and CDR2 is FQGNSA. The CDR3: CASSRTDRGYEQYF. CDR3 coding DNA: TGTGCCAGCAGCCGTACCGACAGGGGCTACGAGCAGTACTTC.

The chain combines TRBV6-5 with TRBJ1-2; D remains unclear. From germline, CDR1 is MNHEY and CDR2 SVGAGI. The CDR3 runs to 13 residues. V gave up 6 bases and J gave up 7 bases, with 15 bases separating them. The CDR3 DNA sequence: TGTGCCAGCAGCCCGAGCGGGCCGGGTGGCTACACCTTC. Encoded protein: CASSPSGPGGYTF.

V is TRBV11-3 and J is TRBJ1-3; D is perhaps TRBD1 (5 bases). The germline CDR1 and CDR2 sequences are SGHNT and YENEEA. This CDR3 is 18 amino acids long. Trimming took 4 bases from V and 0 from J, leaving 19 bases between them. The CDR3 region has the DNA TGTGCCAGCAGCTCCCGAAACAGGTTCTATCGCTCTGGAAACACCATATATTTT. It translates to CASSSRNRFYRSGNTIYF.

The rearrangement uses TRBV28 and TRBJ2-2, with 10 bases aligning to TRBD2. The V gene's germline CDR1 is MDHEN and CDR2 SYDVKM. This CDR3 is 13 amino acids long. V shed 11 bases, J shed 5 bases, and the junction held 5 bases outside the gene matches. CDR3 nucleotides: TGTGCCGCTGAACTAGCGGGGACCGGGGAGCTGTTTTTT. Amino acid sequence: CAAELAGTGELFF.

The V gene is TRBV30, the J gene TRBJ2-7; weak D call: TRBD1 (5 bases). Trimming shortened V by 2 bases and J by 3 bases, and 14 bases separated the two germline ends. The CDR3 is 14 amino acids. Germline assignment: CDR1 GTSNPN and CDR2 SVGIG (reference sequence). CDR3 loop: CAWSRRQSIYEQYF. As DNA, the CDR3 is TGTGCCTGGAGTAGGCGACAGTCAATCTACGAGCAGTACTTC.

The chain is built from TRBV5-1 and TRBJ1-4; D possibly corresponds to TRBD1 (5 bases). The germline V gene has CDR1 SGHRS and CDR2 YFSETQ. V was shortened by 3 bases and J by 0 bases, with 15 bases between the two germline ends. The CDR3 sequence is 17 residues long. The CDR3 DNA is TGCGCCAGCAGCTCCCCTAGCGGGACCGCAACTAATGAAAAACTGTTTTTT. Translating it yields CASSSPSGTATNEKLFF.

V and J are TRBV6-5 and TRBJ1-2; D remains ambiguous. The germline gives CDR1 MNHEY, CDR2 SVGAGI. This CDR3 contains 14 residues. Deletions cut 2 bases from V and 0 bases from J, with 7 bases between. CDR3 nucleotides: TGTGCCAGCAGTTACAGACTTTCTAACTATGGCTACACCTTC. It yields the protein CASSYRLSNYGYTF.

CDR3: CASSRGASSYNSPLHF. CDR3 sequence (DNA): TGTGCCAGCAGCCGGGGGGCGAGCTCCTATAATTCACCCCTCCACTTT. V and J are TRBV7-8 and TRBJ1-6; a possible D gene is TRBD1 (6 bases). This CDR3 region has 16 residues. Trimming took off 5 bases at V and 0 bases at J, with 11 bases between the two ends. CDR1 and CDR2 (germline): SGHVS, FQNEAQ. The entire variable domain, with the rest obtained from reference TRBV7-8 and TRBJ1-6, is as follows: GAGVSQSPRYKVAKRGQDVALRCDPISGHVSLFWYQQALGQGPEFLTYFQNEAQLDKSGLPSDRFFAERPEGSVSTLKIQRTQQEDSAVYLCASSRGASSYNSPLHFGNGTRLTVT.

J is TRBJ1-2 and V is TRBV5-4; D is unresolved. CDR1 is SGHNT and CDR2 is YYREEE in the germline V gene (reference sequence). Trimming removed 4 bases from V and 6 bases from J, with 13 bases in between. This CDR3 spans 13 amino acids. CDR3 protein: CASSQVGADGYTF. CDR3 coding DNA: TGTGCCAGCAGCCAAGTGGGCGCGGATGGCTACACCTTC.

V and J are TRBV11-3 and TRBJ2-7, with 9 nucleotides matching TRBD2. Germline lookup yields CDR1 SGHNT and CDR2 YENEEA. The V and J ends lost 3 bases and 4 bases, in that order; junction bases with no gene match: 7. CDR3 size: 15 residues. The CDR3 region has the DNA TGTGCCAGCAGCTTTGCTAGCGGGACCAATTACGAGCAGTACTTC. It encodes CASSFASGTNYEQYF.

Of note for this clone: One junction end disagrees with the germline gene, perhaps due to a read error. This sequence joins TRBV2 and TRBJ1-2, with a possible D match to TRBD1 (5 bases). This CDR3 has 13 residues. Germline CDR1 reads SNHLY; CDR2 reads FYNNEI. CDR3 nucleotide sequence: TGTGCCAGCAGCCACGGGACCGCCTATGGCTATACCTTC. Its translation is CASSHGTAYGYTF.

The genes are TRBV29-1 and TRBJ1-5; no reliable D call. V dropped 7 bases and J dropped 2 bases, with 15 bases sitting between them. CDR1 and CDR2 (germline): SQVTM, ANQGSEA. The CDR3 is 14 amino acids. The CDR3 reads CSGAEDQRNQPQHF. The CDR3 coding sequence is TGCAGCGGAGCGGAGGATCAGCGCAATCAGCCCCAGCATTTT.

The rearrangement links TRBV3-1 (or the pseudogene TRBV3-2) to TRBJ1-4, with TRBD1 as a possible D gene (6 bases). Germline CDR1 LGHDT, CDR2 YNNKEL (reference sequence). Trimming removed 2 bases at V and 5 bases at J, with 9 bases between. The CDR3 totals 14 residues. The CDR3 sequence: CASSQRTANEKLFF. The DNA for the CDR3 is TGTGCCAGCAGCCAAAGGACAGCGAATGAAAAACTGTTTTTT.

The gene calls are TRBV13 and TRBJ2-3; D remains ambiguous. Germline CDR1 reads PRHDT; CDR2 reads FYEKMQ (reference sequence). This CDR3 region has 15 residues. Trimming removed 1 base at V and 3 bases at J, with 11 bases between. This chain's CDR3 is CASSLEMGSTDTQYF. CDR3 bases: TGTGCCAGCAGCTTAGAAATGGGTAGTACAGATACGCAGTATTTT. Full variable domain (remainder filled in from reference TRBV13 and TRBJ2-3): AAGVIQSPRHLIKEKRETATLKCYPIPRHDTVYWYQQGPGQDPQFLISFYEKMQSDKGSIPDRFSAQQFSDYHSELNMSSLELGDSALYFCASSLEMGSTDTQYFGPGTRLTVL.

This sequence joins TRBV27 and TRBJ2-7; 9 bases are a match to TRBD1. The CDR3 has 13 amino acids. The V gene's germline CDR1 is MNHEY and CDR2 SMNVEV (reference sequence). After removal of 7 bases from V and 3 bases from J, the junction contained 4 bases not matched to a gene. This CDR3 is CASTDRGDYEQYF. The CDR3 DNA sequence: TGTGCCAGCACCGACAGGGGGGACTACGAGCAGTACTTC.

The chain links TRBV27 to TRBJ1-6; D unresolved. This CDR3 is 15 amino acids long. V lost 2 bases and J 2 bases, leaving 7 bases between the germline ends. Germline values: CDR1 MNHEY, CDR2 SMNVEV (reference sequence). CDR3 DNA: TGTGCCAGCAGTTTAGCCCAGGCCTATAATTCACCCCTCCACTTT. It translates to CASSLAQAYNSPLHF.

The chain employs TRBV4-2 and TRBJ2-2; 12 nucleotides agree with TRBD2. This CDR3 spans 18 amino acids. Germline assignment: CDR1 LGHNA and CDR2 YNFKEQ. V dropped 4 bases and J dropped 7; count of bases not matched to a gene: 13. The CDR3 loop reads CASSPKGLAGDGGGELFF. The CDR3 DNA sequence: TGTGCCAGCAGCCCAAAGGGACTAGCGGGTGACGGGGGCGGGGAGCTGTTTTTT.

This chain joins TRBV19 and TRBJ2-7; 7 nucleotides match TRBD1. Germline V gene sequence: CDR1 LNHDA, CDR2 SQIVND (reference sequence). The CDR3 runs to 14 residues. J gave up 2 bases and V 2 bases, and 3 bases lay outside the gene matches. The chain's CDR3 is CASSISGGTYEQYF. The CDR3 bases are TGTGCCAGTAGTATATCAGGGGGAACCTACGAGCAGTACTTC.

The J gene is TRBJ1-1, the V gene TRBV6-5; D uncertain. There are 14 residues in the CDR3. The V end was cut by 7 bases, the J end by 5 bases, with 17 bases between. Looked up from germline, CDR1 is MNHEY and CDR2 is SVGAGI. This CDR3 is CASTKGPGLTEAFF. CDR3 in DNA: TGTGCCAGCACCAAGGGCCCGGGCCTGACTGAAGCTTTCTTT.

In its sample, this clone was seen once. V and J are TRBV27 and TRBJ1-2; D unresolved. This CDR3 region has 16 residues. V dropped 5 bases and J dropped 4 bases, with 20 bases sitting between them. Germline values: CDR1 MNHEY, CDR2 SMNVEV (reference sequence). The CDR3 sequence is CASSPLALGRPYGYTF. CDR3 in DNA: TGTGCCAGCAGTCCGCTGGCCCTAGGGCGCCCCTATGGCTACACCTTC.